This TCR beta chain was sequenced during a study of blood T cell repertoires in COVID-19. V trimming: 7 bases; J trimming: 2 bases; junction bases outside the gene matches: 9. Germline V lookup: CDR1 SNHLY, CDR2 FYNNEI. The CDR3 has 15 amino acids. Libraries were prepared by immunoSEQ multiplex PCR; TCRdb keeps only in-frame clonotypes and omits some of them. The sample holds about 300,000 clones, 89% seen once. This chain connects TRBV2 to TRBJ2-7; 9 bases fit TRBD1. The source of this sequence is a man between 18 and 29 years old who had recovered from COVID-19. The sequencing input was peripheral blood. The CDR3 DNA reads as TGTGCCAGCACCGGGGGACAGGGTTGGGCCTACGAGCAGTACTTC. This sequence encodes CASTGGQGWAYEQYF.